The 14 T cell receptor beta chains listed next were all sequenced from one sample in a study of CD8 T cells in Susac syndrome. A quantity of roughly 0.5 to 1 ug RNA underwent reverse transcription using random hexamers. TCRdb reanalysed the immunoSEQ multiplex PCR reads using MiXCR and keeps one entry per CDR3 protein. The table lists 70,000 or so distinct CDR3 sequences, about 95% of them singletons. Sequences were obtained from CD8+ T cells from PBMCs. Receptors originate from a human donor with multiple sclerosis.

In nucleotides, the CDR3 is TGTGCCAGCAGGGGCGGAGGAGGCCACAATGAGCAGTTCTTC. It codes for CASRGGGGHNEQFF. V is TRBV6-5 and J is TRBJ2-1, with D possibly TRBD2 on 5 matching bases. The CDR3 loop spans 14 amino acids. The ends were cut back, 6 bases at V and 5 bases at J, with 14 bases in the middle. The V gene's germline CDR1 is MNHEY and CDR2 SVGAGI.

This chain connects TRBV30 to TRBJ2-2, with 11 bases aligning to TRBD1. The CDR3 extends over 16 amino acids. CDR1 GTSNPN and CDR2 SVGIG come from the germline V gene (reference sequence). Trimming cost V 4 bases and J 1 base; bases outside gene matches: 5. Written as DNA, the CDR3 is TGTGCCTGGACCGTGGGACAGGGGGTGAACACCGGGGAGCTGTTTTTT. Translated: CAWTVGQGVNTGELFF.

The rearrangement links TRBV27 to TRBJ2-6; 9 nucleotides align to TRBD1. Germline V lookup: CDR1 MNHEY, CDR2 SMNVEV (reference sequence). The CDR3 length is 18 residues. Trimming took 1 base from V and 1 from J; bases not matched to a gene: 5. The CDR3 coding sequence is TGTGCCAGCAGTTTATACAGGGGGCCGTCTTCTGGGGCCAACGTCCTGACTTTC. As protein: CASSLYRGPSSGANVLTF.

The V and J genes are TRBV6-5 and TRBJ1-2; D remains unclear. This CDR3 comprises 16 residues. Trimming took 0 bases from V and 4 from J, leaving 15 bases between them. Germline CDR1 and CDR2: MNHEY and SVGAGI. The CDR3 region has the DNA TGTGCCAGCAGTTACTCGAACGGCCAGGCTGGCTATGGCTACACCTTC. As protein: CASSYSNGQAGYGYTF.

The CDR3 sequence: CASSTLAGGSYNEQFF. The CDR3, as DNA: TGTGCCAGCAGCACATTAGCGGGAGGCTCCTACAATGAGCAGTTCTTC. V is TRBV7-2 and J is TRBJ2-1, with TRBD2 matching 10 bases. Germline values: CDR1 SGHTA, CDR2 FQGNSA. Trimming removed 5 bases from V and 0 bases from J; junction bases left unmatched: 4. The CDR3 runs 16 residues.

The chain recombines TRBV9 with TRBJ2-3, with 8 bases identical to TRBD2. Looked up from germline, CDR1 is SGDLS and CDR2 is YYNGEE. This CDR3 region has 16 residues. The V gene end was trimmed by 0 bases and the J gene end by 6 bases; junction bases not matched to a gene: 9. CDR3: CASSVVGSGELDTQYF. The CDR3 bases are TGTGCCAGCAGCGTAGTTGGTAGCGGGGAGCTCGATACGCAGTATTTT.

This rearrangement joins TRBV29-1 to TRBJ2-2; 8 positions agree with TRBD1. Per germline, CDR1 SQVTM and CDR2 ANQGSEA. This CDR3 has 13 amino acids. The junction had 5 bases not matched to a gene; V was cut back by 5 bases and J by 6 bases. The CDR3 DNA follows: TGCAGCGTTAGAGGGACAGGCGCCGGGGAGCTGTTTTTT. Translated, it gives CSVRGTGAGELFF.

The chain uses TRBV30 and TRBJ2-7; D gene unclear. The length of the CDR3 is 14 residues. Germline CDR1 and CDR2: GTSNPN and SVGIG (reference sequence). Trimming pared 1 base from V and 2 bases from J, leaving 12 bases between. The CDR3 protein is CAWSEVGAPYEQYF. CDR3 nucleotides: TGTGCCTGGAGTGAGGTGGGCGCCCCCTACGAGCAGTACTTC. Combining the CDR3 with reference TRBV30 and TRBJ2-7 gives the whole variable domain SQTIHQWPATLVQPVGSPLSLECTVEGTSNPNLYWYRQAAGRGLQLLFYSVGIGQISSEVPQNLSASRPQDRQFILSSKKLLLSDSGFYLCAWSEVGAPYEQYFGPGTRLTVT.

The chain carries TRBV6-2 or TRBV6-3 and TRBJ1-1; 7 positions match TRBD1. The germline V gene encodes CDR1 MNHEY and CDR2 SVGEGT. The CDR3 has 14 amino acids. The trim removed 7 bases at V and 4 bases at J, leaving 9 bases unmatched. The CDR3 DNA sequence: TGTGCCAGCACTCGAACAGGGGAAATCACTGAAGCTTTCTTT. It is translated as CASTRTGEITEAFF.

This clonotype was detected once. V usage is TRBV6-2 or TRBV6-3 and J usage is TRBJ2-2; TRBD1 matches 7 bases. CDR1 is MNHEY and CDR2 is SVGEGT in the germline V gene. CDR3 size: 13 residues. V dropped 7 bases and J dropped 7; count of bases not matched to a gene: 6. CDR3 in amino acids: CASTSGGVGELFF. The CDR3 DNA is TGTGCCAGCACCTCAGGGGGTGTCGGGGAGCTGTTTTTT.

CDR3 sequence reads: CASSPSGGSSYEQYF. CDR3 nucleotides: TGTGCCAGCAGCCCTTCGGGAGGGAGCTCCTACGAGCAGTACTTC. The rearrangement uses TRBV7-9 and TRBJ2-7, with 8 bases that match TRBD2. CDR1 is SEHNR and CDR2 is FQNEAQ in the germline V gene (reference sequence). The CDR3 runs to 15 residues. V was clipped by 5 bases and J by 0 bases; unmatched bases: 6.

Here the CDR3 reads CASSFQGNEQFF. CDR3 in DNA: TGTGCCAGCAGTTTTCAGGGGAATGAGCAGTTCTTC. This chain joins TRBV12-3 or TRBV12-4 and TRBJ2-1, with D maybe TRBD1 (6 bases). Trimming removed 3 bases at V and 7 bases at J, with 7 bases between. The CDR3 runs to 12 residues.

The chain links TRBV12-3 or TRBV12-4 to TRBJ1-1, with a weak D call TRBD1 (5 bases). The V and J ends lost 6 bases and 10 bases respectively, with 15 bases between them. The CDR3 has 12 amino acids. CDR3 loop: CASSPGNGGAFF. In DNA form, the CDR3 reads TGTGCCAGCAGCCCCGGGAATGGGGGAGCTTTCTTT.

This clonotype was recorded once. The V call is TRBV6-6, the J call TRBJ2-1; no reliable D call. Germline V gene data show CDR1 as MNHNY and CDR2 as SVGAGI (reference sequence). The CDR3 contains 11 residues. V was trimmed by 2 bases and J by 7 bases, leaving 3 bases between them. The CDR3, as DNA: TGTGCCAGCAGTTACGGGAATGAGCAGTTCTTC. Amino acid sequence: CASSYGNEQFF.